This T cell receptor beta chain was sequenced for a study of human T cells and chemical hapten exposure. Broader study findings: Patch test score tracked positively with PT1 expanded TCR counts. Sensitizing to DPC left TCRs with a frequency above 1 in 1000 unaltered.

Described time point: patch test 1, 2 weeks after DPC sensitization. As for treatment: therapeutic diphenylcyclopropenone sensitization with weekly scalp DPC. Participating donors were patients with alopecia, aged 18 to 70 years, considered appropriate candidates for DPC. Unique molecular identifiers were linked by the library to individual cDNA molecules. TCRdb processed the RACE reads anew with MiXCR; each CDR3 protein has one entry. The data show approximately 340,000 distinct CDR3 sequences, with 5.5% to 8% seen just once and roughly 8% held by the top ten. Germline trimming cut 0 bases from V and 3 bases from J; bases unmatched to any gene: 3. CDR3 length: 15 amino acids. Germline loops: CDR1 LGHNA, CDR2 YNFKEQ. As to this clonotype: Its antigen is currently unknown.

The source of this sequence is a woman aged 18-29 years with alopecia areata. Some clones in this sample may be carry-over from other donors' samples. This material consisted of whole blood, taken in connection with sensitization to the hapten diphenylcyclopropenone (DPC). The chain recombines TRBV4-2 with TRBJ1-1; 8 bases fit TRBD1. CDR3 sequence reads: CASSQDPTGDTEAFF. In DNA form, the CDR3 reads TGTGCCAGCAGCCAAGACCCGACAGGGGACACTGAAGCTTTCTTT.